This TCR beta chain came from a study of cytomegalovirus exposure and HLA in healthy donors (TCRdb year 2017). Some background on the complete study: In an earlier analysis of several hundred of the donors, around 300 Gb of sequence data and 90 million to 130 million unique TCR beta sequences from roughly 180 million T cells were reported. An early release covering just under 650 HLA-typed donors comprised 250 to 350 gigabases of sequencing data and roughly 86 million unique TCR sequences. Of the roughly 400 genotyped donors, less than 85% were placed in the genetic ancestry cluster associated with self-reported Caucasian donors. The study aimed to test whether cataloging public T cell receptors could reveal signatures of past pathogen exposure. Using immunosequencing, the study profiled T cell repertoires from 666 subjects and related those repertoires to cytomegalovirus serostatus. Along with the approximately 700-subject first cohort, a separate validation cohort of over 90 different subjects was used. To predict cytomegalovirus infection status, the study brought together high-throughput TCR immunosequencing, statistical association of individual TCRs with disease status, and machine learning. To study patterns of TCR occurrence, a later analysis re-analyzed previously published TCR beta repertoires from more than 550 donors and added high-resolution HLA genotyping. In the later analysis, no new phenotypic data were used to find candidate immune exposures; instead, reliance was placed on TCR beta sequences and their occurrence across donors. To decide whether each TCR beta V gene segment behaved as functional or pseudogenic, an earlier analysis of some 600 of the donors relied on high-throughput TCR beta sequencing. Donor age, sex, ethnicity and CMV serostatus were compiled alongside the repertoire data. Genome-wide SNP genotypes for about 60% of the roughly 700 donors were used in a later genetic analysis, which treated that subset as a discovery cohort. All discovery cohort repertoires had been generated using a single sequencing platform. HLA typing covered class I and class II loci at four-digit resolution. Typing coverage differed by locus: A, B, C, DRB1 and DQB1 were typed in about 629-640 donors, DQA1 in 522, DPA1 in 600 to 610, and DPB1 in about 450. Roughly five DR-DQ haplotypes were handled as single units for association and clustering, since linkage in the cohort was strong. Among about 400 genotyped donors of the cohort, an average of about 220,000 unique TCR beta nucleotide sequences was sequenced per donor, of which about 19% were non-productive. Broader findings and caveats from the paper: In both the original and validation cohorts, the classifier was reported to diagnose cytomegalovirus status with high specificity and sensitivity. A cluster of highly shared sequence variants was judged likely to represent a technical artifact of the sequencing pipeline. HLA typing was unavailable for some donors at each locus, so association tests used only the typed subset. At a false discovery rate of 0.05, a later analysis linked around 15,000 TCR beta sequences to specific HLA alleles. Presence/absence analyses assumed roughly uniform sequencing depth across donors, an assumption that may not hold. While some public TCRs were present in many individuals, most TCR sequences turned up only very rarely across donors. Immune exposure information for the cohort was limited to CMV serostatus. In a later genetic analysis, fewer N-insertions in productive TCRs were reported among donors in an Asian-associated ancestry cluster than the roughly 640-donor mean. According to the authors, the approach could potentially be generalized to other disease states and immunological phenotypes. The study listed 150 to 200 TCR beta chains as associated with cytomegalovirus. Because counts were too low, some 16 rarely observed V segments, including chromosome 9 orphons, were excluded from the earlier analysis of fewer than 650 of the donors. Most CMV-associated TCR beta chains appeared to be HLA-restricted in a later analysis, and the HLA associations seemed to be driven largely by CMV exposure. Only TCR beta chains were sequenced in this cohort, and the absence of alpha or paired-chain data limited detectable features. An earlier analysis of around 500 of the donors showed that most TCR beta V segments appeared in productive rearrangements either about 87% or about 30% of the time, which broadly matched IMGT annotations. In vitro tests confirmed that a few of the cytomegalovirus-associated TCR beta chains recognize cytomegalovirus antigens. According to a later analysis, TCR association rates differed among HLA loci, with DRB1 alleles showing the most associated TCRs and HLA-C alleles showing the fewest. In a later analysis, HLA-associated TCR beta chains showed more clonal expansion and lower generation probabilities than non-associated chains that were equally common. A further reported finding was that TCR beta sequences accurately predicted the HLA-A and HLA-B alleles for most subjects in the first cohort. In a later genetic analysis, a missense DCLRE1C variant was associated with V-gene and J-gene trimming of TCR beta chains, and the association was replicated in an independent cohort. In a later analysis, several top co-occurrence clusters were reported to appear linked to parvovirus B19, influenza, CMV and Epstein-Barr virus. Some IMGT-functional V segments, including TRBV6-2 and TRBV6-3, could not be told apart with the 87-base-pair reads, so those segments were excluded. Correlated functional status among segregating V segments might reflect linkage disequilibrium, but an unknown experimental factor could not be ruled out. When HLA alleles, especially DR and DQ, strongly co-occurred, attributing TCR associations to individual alleles was difficult.

V sheds 5 bases and J sheds 6 bases, leaving 9 bases between their ends. CDR1 and CDR2, per the germline V gene, are SGHDT and YYEEEE. Including the terminal cysteine and phenylalanine, the CDR3 comprises 12 residues. Only the CDR3 region is kept as DNA, spanning 36 bases read in frame from base 1. The protocol used for the library was the immunoSEQ multiplex PCR assay. For the multiplex PCR, a mixture combining 60 forward primers for TCR Vbeta segments and 13 reverse primers for TCR Jbeta segments was used. The CDR3 region of rearranged TCR beta genes was amplified from genomic DNA by a multiplex PCR assay. Amplified TCR beta libraries were sequenced as 87-base-pair reads on the Illumina HiSeq System. As for how the authors treated the data: A later analysis counted approximately 74 million unique TCR beta chains across the 666 repertoires, and 10 million to 12 million of these chains were shared by at least two donors. To remove PCR and sequencing errors, raw reads were error-corrected and collapsed into unique sequences using a nearest-neighbor algorithm that merged closely related sequences. Alignment of CDR3 sequences to IMGT reference sequences was used to assign V, D and J gene segments. Each retained sequence needed at least a six-nucleotide match to both a V gene segment and a J gene segment. Rearrangements were called productive when the CDR3 lacked stop codons and stayed in frame with V and J; all others were non-productive. CDR3 was defined by IMGT convention, running from the second conserved V-encoded cysteine to the conserved J-encoded phenylalanine. In an earlier analysis of approximately 590 of the donors, sequences lacking an unambiguous match to a single V gene segment were excluded. In an earlier analysis of roughly 600 of the donors, a V segment was called functional when productive rearrangements were above 56.7%, and segregating when the standard deviation between donors exceeded 5%. A statistical classification framework was developed to diagnose cytomegalovirus status using the catalog of TCR beta chain sequences. A later analysis assigned V and J genes by comparing TCR nucleotide sequences with IMGT/GENE-DB human TR gene sequences. A later analysis assigned CDR3 sequences and most-parsimonious VDJ recombination scenarios with the TCRdist pipeline. In a later analysis, every TCR beta chain was defined by the combination of its CDR3 amino acid sequence and its V-gene family, and reads without a unique V-gene family were dropped. To address suspected cross-contamination and a sequencing artifact, a later analysis removed 592 highly shared, low-generation-probability nucleotide sequences. In a later analysis, a clonal expansion index was calculated for each public chain from normalized within-repertoire ranks of inferred template counts. A later analysis computed generation probabilities with a VDJ recombination model fitted to out-of-frame rearrangements, and checked the results against IGoR. In a later analysis, TCR-TCR, TCR-HLA and TCR-CMV co-occurrence was scored with hypergeometric tests, and a repertoire-size bias correction was applied to TCR pairs. In a later analysis, false discovery rates were estimated by permuting HLA or CMV assignments 20 times. In a later analysis, co-occurring TCRs were grouped with DBSCAN, and TCRdist sequence similarity was added when clustering was performed within HLA-allele-positive subsets. Repertoires with fewer than 30,000 or more than 120,000 public chains were left out of co-occurrence clustering, as were about five repertoires with anomalous nucleotide sharing. TCRdb took over this immuneACCESS table, retaining in-frame rearrangements with V and J assigned. Such tables are incomplete; in checked studies, under half of the missing clones stem from an unresolved V gene, and the remainder is unexplained. V and J calls and clone size are those listed in that table; D and trimming were worked out from the DNA. The sample's table lists a count of about 88,000 clones. The ten largest clonotypes hold about 6% of the sample.

On this clone: Which antigen it targets is not known.

The cohort consisted of 650 to 700 healthy bone marrow donors. All cohort members were sampled while nominally healthy, although unrecorded immune exposures were likely present. The donor was CMV seropositive and was included in the group of 250 to 350 seropositive cohort members. Each donor provided a peripheral blood sample, and peripheral blood mononuclear cells were used for TCR beta sequencing. The Qiagen DNeasy Blood Extraction Kit was used to extract genomic DNA from the blood cell samples. This TCR derives from a girl aged 5-17 years in good health and CMV-seropositive. The chain was built from TRBV5-6 and TRBJ1-5; the D gene is possibly TRBD1, with 5 bases matching. Material: PBMCs. DNA sequence: TGTGCCAGCAGTTTAGGGGTTCAGCCCCAGCATTTT. This is translated as CASSLGVQPQHF.